The TCR beta chain described here comes from a study of cytomegalovirus exposure and HLA in healthy donors. In the PCR, 60 Vbeta and 13 Jbeta primers were used. Assay: immunoSEQ multiplex PCR; the TCRdb copy retains only in-frame clones and omits some. The sample lists some 98,000 clones, about three quarters seen once, with roughly 8% in the top ten. CDR1 is MGHRA and CDR2 is YSYEKL in the germline V gene. Trimming took off 1 base at V and 8 bases at J, with 14 bases between the two ends. The CDR3 is 15 residues long. This clone came up a few times. The chain combines TRBV4-1 with TRBJ1-4, with a possible D match to TRBD1 (6 bases). Material: PBMCs. The receptor's source is a human donor in good health. The DNA of the CDR3 is TGCGCCAGCAGCCAAGGCAGGGGACCTAGGGAAAAACTGTTTTTT. It yields the protein CASSQGRGPREKLFF.